This T cell receptor beta chain was obtained from a study of shared clonotypes between healthy human individuals. For the study at large: CD8 memory received one plate per donor, CD8 naive two, CD4 memory three and CD4 naive three.

Original analysis: Filtering differed, since immunoSEQ gave only junction sequences and no quality scores. The method was immunoSEQ multiplex PCR; TCRdb's version includes in-frame clones alone and lacks a portion of them. D and trimming come from the DNA, and the V and J calls and clone size come from that table. The table includes approximately 740,000 clones, around 74% detected once. Material: memory CD4+ T cells sorted from blood. Subset noted: CD45RA-negative fraction. This clonotype was sampled from a woman in her 30s in good health.

This CDR3 is CASSEDLRNTGELFF. The CDR3 DNA follows: TGTGCCAGCAGTGAAGACCTCAGGAACACCGGGGAGCTGTTTTTT. V is TRBV2 and J is TRBJ2-2, with D unclear. V was pared by 1 base and J by 1 base, with 7 bases between. CDR1 SNHLY and CDR2 FYNNEI come from the germline V gene. CDR3 length equals 15 residues.